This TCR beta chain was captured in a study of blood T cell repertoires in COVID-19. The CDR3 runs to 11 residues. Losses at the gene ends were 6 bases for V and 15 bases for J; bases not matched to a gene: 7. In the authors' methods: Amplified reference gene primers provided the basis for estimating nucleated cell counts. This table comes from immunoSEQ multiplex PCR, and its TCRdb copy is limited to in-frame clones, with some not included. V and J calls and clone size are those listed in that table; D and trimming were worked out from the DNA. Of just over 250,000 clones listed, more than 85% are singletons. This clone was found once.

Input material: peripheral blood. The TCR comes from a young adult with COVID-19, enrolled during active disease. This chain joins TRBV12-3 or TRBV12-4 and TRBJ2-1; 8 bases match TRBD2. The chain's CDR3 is CASRFGGEAFF. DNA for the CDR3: TGTGCCAGCAGATTCGGGGGGGAGGCGTTCTTC.